The 11 T cell receptor beta chains reported below all come from one sample, sequenced in a study of control samples from healthy donors and cancer patients (dated by TCRdb to 2019 to 2021). The protocol used for the library was the immunoSEQ multiplex PCR assay. In its TCRdb copy, this immuneACCESS table keeps in-frame sequences only and misses some clones. Where compared with another copy, unresolved V genes explain less than half of these, and the others have no known cause. The sample includes 130,000 or so clones, with less than 95% observed a single time. In total, the top ten clones hold 5.5% to 7.5% of the sample. Sequencing was done on a sample of blood. The origin of the receptors is a man between 18 and 35 years old in good health.

The rearrangement links TRBV5-4 to TRBJ1-4, with unresolved D. The germline CDR1 and CDR2 sequences are SGHNT and YYREEE (reference sequence). The CDR3 is made up of 14 amino acids. Trimming removed 5 bases from V and 8 bases from J, with 16 bases in between. DNA of the CDR3: TGTGCCAGCAGGGACGGCCGAGGCTCGGAAAAACTGTTTTTT. Amino acids: CASRDGRGSEKLFF.

The chain carries TRBV4-2 and TRBJ2-3; 12 bases match TRBD2. Germline assignment: CDR1 LGHNA and CDR2 YNFKEQ. CDR3 length: 17 amino acids. J gave up 2 bases and V 0 bases, and 3 bases lay outside the gene matches. CDR3 protein: CASSQDLAGGLTDTQYF. CDR3 nucleotides: TGTGCCAGCAGCCAAGACCTAGCGGGGGGGCTCACAGATACGCAGTATTTT.

The table lists this clone with a count of one. V and J are TRBV4-1 and TRBJ1-1, with D unclear. The CDR3 is 15 residues long. V was cut by 0 bases and J by 1 base, with 9 bases left in between. CDR1 and CDR2 from the germline V gene are MGHRA and YSYEKL. CDR3 loop: CASSQEAFGNTEAFF. CDR3 coding DNA: TGCGCCAGCAGCCAAGAGGCTTTCGGGAACACTGAAGCTTTCTTT.

The chain employs TRBV6-5 and TRBJ2-5; no clear D gene. V shed 0 bases and J shed 1 base, with 6 bases lying between them. CDR1 and CDR2 (germline): MNHEY, SVGAGI. The CDR3 sequence is 14 residues long. Here the CDR3 DNA reads TGTGCCAGCAGTTACTCGGAAATCCAAGAGACCCAGTACTTC. Amino acid sequence: CASSYSEIQETQYF.

As to this clone: An end of the junction does not agree with germline; a read error may underlie this. V is TRBV5-1 and J is TRBJ2-1; the match to TRBD2 covers 9 bases. The CDR3 extends over 14 amino acids. The germline V gene has CDR1 SGHRS and CDR2 YFSETQ. CDR3 sequence reads: CARSLGGGEAEQFF. CDR3 coding DNA: TGCGCCCGCAGCTTGGGCGGGGGGGAAGCTGAGCAGTTCTTC.

V usage is TRBV4-1 and J usage is TRBJ1-6; no reliable D call. The V and J ends lost 4 bases and 7 bases respectively, with 8 bases between them. The germline V gene has CDR1 MGHRA and CDR2 YSYEKL. CDR3 length: 13 amino acids. The DNA for the CDR3 is TGCGCCAGCAGCCTAACGGACAATTCACCCCTCCACTTT. Protein product: CASSLTDNSPLHF.

The chain recombines TRBV18 with TRBJ1-5; D uncertain. Deletions cut 2 bases from V and 5 bases from J, with 10 bases between. The CDR3 is made up of 14 amino acids. From germline, CDR1 is KGHSH and CDR2 LQKENI. CDR3 residues: CASSPALADQPQHF. The CDR3, as DNA: TGTGCCAGCTCACCAGCCTTGGCGGATCAGCCCCAGCATTTT.

The genes are TRBV29-1 and TRBJ1-1; TRBD1 is a possible D gene (5 bases). Trimming left V 4 bases short and J 0 bases short, with 9 bases between. Per the germline V gene, CDR1 is SQVTM and CDR2 is ANQGSEA. This CDR3 spans 13 amino acids. The CDR3 coding sequence is TGCAGCGTTGGTCGACAGATGAACACTGAAGCTTTCTTT. The encoded protein is CSVGRQMNTEAFF.

This clone was observed a single time. The J gene is TRBJ2-2, the V gene TRBV5-1; 8 bases are shared with TRBD1. The CDR3 runs to 16 residues. CDR1 is SGHRS, CDR2 YFSETQ, per germline. V lost 2 bases to trimming and J lost 5 bases; unmatched junction nucleotides: 8. CDR3 sequence (DNA): TGCGCCAGCAGCTTCAGTAGTCAGGGGGCGACCGGGGAGCTGTTTTTT. Translating gives CASSFSSQGATGELFF.

This chain connects TRBV7-2 to TRBJ2-3; possibly TRBD2 for D (6 bases). The length of the CDR3 is 17 residues. In germline, CDR1 is SGHTA, CDR2 FQGNSA. V lost 4 bases and J lost 2, with 19 bases in between. In DNA form, the CDR3 reads TGTGCCAGCAGCTCCCTTCGCGGGGTCTTTACCACAGATACGCAGTATTTT. This gives the protein CASSSLRGVFTTDTQYF.

The J gene is TRBJ1-2, the V gene TRBV7-2; possibly TRBD1 for D (6 bases). This CDR3 contains 13 residues. V dropped 5 bases and J dropped 8 bases, with 15 bases sitting between them. Germline-derived CDR1 and CDR2 are SGHTA and FQGNSA. The chain's CDR3 is CASSQNTGRGYTF. The DNA of the CDR3 is TGTGCCAGCAGCCAAAACACAGGGCGCGGCTACACCTTC.